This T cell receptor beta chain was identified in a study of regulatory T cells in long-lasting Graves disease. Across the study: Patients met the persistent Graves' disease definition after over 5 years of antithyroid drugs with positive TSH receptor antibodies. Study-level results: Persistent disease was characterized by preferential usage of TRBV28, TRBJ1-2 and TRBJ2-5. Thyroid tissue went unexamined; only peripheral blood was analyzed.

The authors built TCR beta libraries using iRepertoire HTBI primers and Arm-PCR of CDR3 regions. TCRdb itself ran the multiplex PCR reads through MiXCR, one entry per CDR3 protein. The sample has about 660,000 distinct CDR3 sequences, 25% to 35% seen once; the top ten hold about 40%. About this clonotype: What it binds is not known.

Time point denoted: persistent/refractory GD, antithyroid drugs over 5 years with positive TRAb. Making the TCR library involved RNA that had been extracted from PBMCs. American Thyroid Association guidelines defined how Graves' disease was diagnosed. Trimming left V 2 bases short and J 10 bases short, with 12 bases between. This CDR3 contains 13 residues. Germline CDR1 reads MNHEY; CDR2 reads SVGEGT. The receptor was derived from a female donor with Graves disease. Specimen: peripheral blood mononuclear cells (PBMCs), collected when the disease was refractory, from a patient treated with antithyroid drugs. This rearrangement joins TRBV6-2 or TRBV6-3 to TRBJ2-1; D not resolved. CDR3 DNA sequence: TGTGCCAGCAGTTACGATAGTAATTGGGAGCAGTTCTTC. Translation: CASSYDSNWEQFF.